This T cell receptor (beta chain) was captured by sequencing in a study of shared clonotypes between healthy human individuals. The study, taken as a whole, reports: The study sampled only blood, and tissue repertoires likely differ.

This clone was seen only a few times. Its antigen remains unknown. At one end the junction does not follow the germline gene, possibly because of a read error. With unsorted samples, genomic DNA was obtained from 75 million to 90 million PBMCs. CDR1 is SGHNT and CDR2 is YYREEE in the germline V gene (reference sequence). The CDR3 is made up of 13 amino acids. Per the authors' pipeline: Filtering differed because ImmunoSEQ produced junction-only sequences that carried no quality scores. Sequencing was performed with immunoSEQ multiplex PCR; in TCRdb, only in-frame clones are kept and a portion is missing. That table furnishes V, J and clone size, whereas the DNA furnished D and trimming. The sample lists approximately 470,000 clones, 60% to 80% seen once, with more than 10% in the top ten.

The sequence derives from a woman aged 40 to 50 in good health. Some clones in this sample may be carry-over from other donors' samples. This chain links TRBV5-4 with TRBJ2-2; D is ambiguous. Sequencing used PBMCs. The CDR3 sequence: CASRLVNTGELFF. For the CDR3, the DNA is TGTGCCAGCAGATTGGTGAACACCGGGGAGCTGTTTTTT.